The 26 T cell receptor beta chains below all came from one sample that was sequenced in a study of tumor-infiltrating lymphocytes in localized non-small cell lung cancer. The repertoire was sequenced with immunoSEQ multiplex PCR; TCRdb's copy has only in-frame clones and lacks some. The sample shows about 16,000 clones, around three quarters of them seen only once. Specimen: lung tumor tissue. All receptors derive from a human donor with non-small cell lung cancer.

V usage is TRBV30 and J usage is TRBJ2-7; no clear D gene. The V gene lost 5 bases and the J gene lost 4 bases, with 12 bases spanning the gap. The CDR3 covers 12 residues. In germline, CDR1 is GTSNPN, CDR2 SVGIG (reference sequence). CDR3 in amino acids: CAWGPTGYEQYF. As DNA, the CDR3 is TGTGCCTGGGGACCAACCGGATACGAGCAGTACTTC.

This chain joins TRBV19 and TRBJ1-1, with D perhaps matching TRBD1 (6 bases). Germline V gene sequence: CDR1 LNHDA, CDR2 SQIVND (reference sequence). The CDR3 has 17 amino acids. The V end lost 5 bases, the J end lost 1 base, and 20 bases lay between the germline ends. Here the CDR3 DNA reads TGTGCCAGTAGTGTCTGGGGGCTCGGACGAGGGAACACTGAAGCTTTCTTT. Translating it yields CASSVWGLGRGNTEAFF.

The chain is built from TRBV9 and TRBJ2-1; D remains ambiguous. V lost 3 bases and J lost 10, with 11 bases in between. The CDR3 extends over 12 amino acids. The germline V gene encodes CDR1 SGDLS and CDR2 YYNGEE. In nucleotides, the CDR3 is TGTGCCAGCAGCGCCGTCTTGACAGAGCAGTTCTTC. Residues: CASSAVLTEQFF.

The chain carries TRBV28 and TRBJ2-1, with D perhaps TRBD2 (6 bases). Germline V CDR1 and CDR2: MDHEN, SYDVKM. The CDR3 totals 15 residues. Trimming took 6 bases from V and 8 from J, leaving 20 bases between them. The CDR3 spells CASRLASDFVDEQFF. The DNA of the CDR3 is TGTGCCAGCAGGTTGGCTAGCGACTTCGTGGATGAGCAGTTCTTC.

The chain combines TRBV6-6 with TRBJ1-1, with 9 bases matching TRBD1. The CDR3 runs to 14 residues. Per germline, CDR1 MNHNY and CDR2 SVGAGI (reference sequence). V was pared by 6 bases and J by 7 bases, with 9 bases of the junction left unmatched. CDR3 amino acids: CASSSGQGQSEAFF. The CDR3 nucleotides are TGTGCCAGCAGCTCGGGACAGGGCCAAAGTGAAGCTTTCTTT.

This sequence joins TRBV4-2 and TRBJ2-7; no reliable D call. This CDR3 region has 14 residues. V lost 2 bases and J lost 0, with 8 bases in between. The germline gives CDR1 LGHNA, CDR2 YNFKEQ. Written as DNA, the CDR3 is TGTGCCAGCAGCCAAAGGGTGCACTCCTACGAGCAGTACTTC. Its protein product is CASSQRVHSYEQYF.

The chain carries TRBV2 and TRBJ2-3, with D maybe TRBD1 (5 bases). Trimming removed 3 bases at V and 4 bases at J, with 14 bases between. Germline V gives CDR1 SNHLY, CDR2 FYNNEI. The CDR3 covers 15 residues. CDR3 sequence: CASSEGQGTSDTQYF. As DNA, the CDR3 is TGTGCCAGCAGTGAGGGCCAGGGAACTTCAGATACGCAGTATTTT.

The chain combines TRBV29-1 with TRBJ1-1; D gene unclear. Trimming cost V 6 bases and J 6 bases, with 11 bases left between them. The CDR3 spans 11 residues. Germline V gene sequence: CDR1 SQVTM, CDR2 ANQGSEA. CDR3 bases: TGCAGCGTCCGGTCGGGCTCTGAAGCTTTCTTT. Amino acids: CSVRSGSEAFF.

In its sample, this clone was seen a few times. This rearrangement joins TRBV7-6 to TRBJ1-5; D unclear. V was trimmed by 1 base and J by 7 bases, leaving 8 bases between them. CDR3 length equals 13 residues. Germline CDR1 and CDR2: SGHVS and FNYEAQ. The CDR3 is CASSLGGEQPQHF. Here the CDR3 DNA reads TGTGCCAGCAGCTTAGGTGGGGAACAGCCCCAGCATTTT.

The sample holds a few counts of this clone. V gene TRBV18 combines with J gene TRBJ2-7; D ambiguous. CDR1 and CDR2 (germline): KGHSH, LQKENI. This CDR3 is 15 amino acids long. Trimming shortened V by 2 bases and J by 9 bases, and 20 bases separated the two germline ends. This CDR3 reads CASSPTGSDGAMQYF. CDR3 DNA: TGTGCCAGCTCACCAACCGGGTCAGATGGAGCGATGCAGTACTTC. The variable domain in full, completed from reference TRBV18 and TRBJ2-7, reads NAGVMQNPRHLVRRRGQEARLRCSPMKGHSHVYWYRQLPEEGLKFMVYLQKENIIDESGMPKERFSAEFPKEGPSILRIQQVVRGDSAAYFCASSPTGSDGAMQYFGPGTRLTVT.

The CDR3 region is CASSLEGTGAYEQYF. The CDR3 nucleotides are TGTGCCAGCAGCTTAGAAGGGACAGGGGCCTACGAGCAGTACTTC. The chain couples TRBV7-9 to TRBJ2-7, with 10 bases that match TRBD1. Looked up from germline, CDR1 is SEHNR and CDR2 is FQNEAQ (reference sequence). The CDR3 sequence is 15 residues long. Unmatched junction bases numbered 2, after V lost 1 base and J lost 2 bases.

The V gene is TRBV29-1, the J gene TRBJ2-1; TRBD2 matches 14 bases. The CDR3 has 15 amino acids. V shed 7 bases, J shed 2 bases, and the junction held 4 bases outside the gene matches. Germline CDR1 and CDR2: SQVTM and ANQGSEA. The CDR3 nucleotides are TGCAGCGCCACGGGACTAGCGGGAGCCTACAATGAGCAGTTCTTC. Its translation: CSATGLAGAYNEQFF.

The DNA for the CDR3 is TGTGCCAGCAGAGGACAGGGGACCTACGAGCAGTACTTC. Translation: CASRGQGTYEQYF. The chain links TRBV2 to TRBJ2-7; 9 bases fit TRBD1. This CDR3 is built from 13 residues. Germline CDR1 reads SNHLY; CDR2 reads FYNNEI. V lost 6 bases, J lost 2 bases, and 2 bases stayed unmatched.

The chain joins TRBV7-6 to TRBJ2-5; no clear D gene. Germline values: CDR1 SGHVS, CDR2 FNYEAQ. Trimming stripped 5 bases from V and 3 bases from J, with 16 bases between. The CDR3 is 15 amino acids. CDR3: CASSPLGQAKETQYF. Here the CDR3 DNA reads TGTGCCAGCAGCCCTTTAGGTCAGGCAAAAGAGACCCAGTACTTC.

The chain joins TRBV29-1 to TRBJ2-7, with TRBD1 matching over 9 bases. The CDR3 has 15 amino acids. V lost 6 bases to trimming and J lost 0 bases; unmatched junction nucleotides: 9. The V gene's germline CDR1 is SQVTM and CDR2 ANQGSEA. CDR3 sequence reads: CSVVRGTGPSYEQYF. In nucleotides, the CDR3 is TGCAGCGTCGTGAGGGGGACAGGGCCCTCCTACGAGCAGTACTTC.

The chain uses TRBV7-6 and TRBJ2-7; tentatively, D is TRBD2 (5 bases). The germline V gene has CDR1 SGHVS and CDR2 FNYEAQ. The CDR3 extends over 14 amino acids. V lost 5 bases and J lost 2, with 13 bases in between. The CDR3 DNA reads as TGTGCCAGCAGCCCTGGGATGGAGGCCTACGAGCAGTACTTC. This codes for CASSPGMEAYEQYF. Using reference TRBV7-6 and TRBJ2-7 for the parts outside the CDR3, the full variable domain is GAGVSQSPRYKVTKRGQDVALRCDPISGHVSLYWYRQALGQGPEFLTYFNYEAQQDKSGLPNDRFSAERPEGSISTLTIQRTEQRDSAMYRCASSPGMEAYEQYFGPGTRLTVT.

The chain couples TRBV6-4 to TRBJ1-1; 7 bases align to TRBD1. CDR3 length equals 16 residues. Germline CDR1 is MRHNA and CDR2 is SNTAGT. V trimming: 5 bases; J trimming: 2 bases; junction bases outside the gene matches: 11. CDR3 region: CASSTYRGTVNTEAFF. DNA of the CDR3: TGTGCCAGCAGTACCTATAGGGGGACAGTCAACACTGAAGCTTTCTTT.

V and J are TRBV10-2 and TRBJ1-4; TRBD1 agrees at 7 bases. This CDR3 is 14 amino acids long. Germline V gene sequence: CDR1 WSHSY, CDR2 SAAADI. Trimming at V came to 5 bases and at J to 5 bases, leaving 5 bases not matched to a gene. The CDR3 DNA reads as TGCGCCAGCAGTCAGGGGACAGAAAATGAAAAACTGTTTTTT. It yields the protein CASSQGTENEKLFF.

The sample holds a few counts of this clone. The chain joins TRBV11-3 to TRBJ2-4, with 7 bases aligning to TRBD2. The CDR3 is made up of 16 amino acids. V lost 5 bases to trimming and J lost 0 bases; unmatched junction nucleotides: 7. CDR1 is SGHNT and CDR2 is YENEEA in the germline V gene. CDR3 residues: CASSPRTSVAKNIQYF. CDR3 bases: TGTGCCAGCAGCCCCCGGACTAGTGTAGCCAAAAACATTCAGTACTTC.

This chain links TRBV7-9 with TRBJ1-3; tentatively, D is TRBD1 (6 bases). Germline V gives CDR1 SEHNR, CDR2 FQNEAQ (reference sequence). Trimming cost V 4 bases and J 9 bases, with 16 bases left between them. The CDR3 covers 14 residues. The CDR3 DNA follows: TGTGCCAGCAGCTCCGATGCGGGGGCGGTCACCATATATTTT. Protein sequence: CASSSDAGAVTIYF.

The CDR3 bases are TGTGCCATCAGATTGGGAAATACTGAAGCTTTCTTT. Its protein is CAIRLGNTEAFF. The chain recombines TRBV28 with TRBJ1-1; no firm D call. The CDR3 runs 12 residues. V was trimmed by 10 bases and J by 5 bases, leaving 14 bases between them. Germline CDR1 is MDHEN and CDR2 is SYDVKM.

This chain joins TRBV5-1 and TRBJ2-3; D is undetermined. Between the trimmed V and J ends, which lost 2 bases and 0 bases, there was a span of 7 bases. CDR3 size: 14 residues. Germline values: CDR1 SGHRS, CDR2 YFSETQ. CDR3 protein: CASSFPGSTDTQYF. Here the CDR3 DNA reads TGCGCCAGCAGCTTTCCCGGGAGCACAGATACGCAGTATTTT.

The sample holds a few counts of this clone. The chain uses TRBV4-1 and TRBJ1-5; possibly TRBD1 for D (5 bases). Trimming took off 1 base at V and 1 base at J, with 14 bases between the two ends. The CDR3 runs 17 residues. CDR1 is MGHRA and CDR2 is YSYEKL in the germline V gene. CDR3 sequence reads: CASSQVGERVSNQPQHF. As DNA, the CDR3 is TGCGCCAGCAGCCAAGTGGGGGAACGGGTCAGCAATCAGCCCCAGCATTTT.

V and J are TRBV19 and TRBJ2-6, with D uncertain. The germline V gene encodes CDR1 LNHDA and CDR2 SQIVND (reference sequence). V lost 5 bases to trimming and J lost 1 base, with 6 bases between them. CDR3 length: 14 amino acids. Here the CDR3 DNA reads TGTGCCAGTAGTCCGGAATCTGGGGCCAACGTCCTGACTTTC. It yields the protein CASSPESGANVLTF. Full variable domain (rest looked up from reference TRBV19 and TRBJ2-6): DGGITQSPKYLFRKEGQNVTLSCEQNLNHDAMYWYRQDPGQGLRLIYYSQIVNDFQKGDIAEGYSVSREKKESFPLTVTSAQKNPTAFYLCASSPESGANVLTFGAGSRLTVL.

V gene TRBV19 combines with J gene TRBJ1-5; 8 bases map to TRBD1. This CDR3 has 15 amino acids. Losses at the gene ends were 7 bases for V and 1 base for J; bases not matched to a gene: 6. CDR1 and CDR2 from the germline V gene are LNHDA and SQIVND (reference sequence). CDR3 in amino acids: CASTDRGSSNQPQHF. The CDR3 nucleotides read TGTGCCAGTACTGACAGGGGATCCAGCAATCAGCCCCAGCATTTT. Drawing the rest from reference TRBV19 and TRBJ1-5, the complete variable domain is DGGITQSPKYLFRKEGQNVTLSCEQNLNHDAMYWYRQDPGQGLRLIYYSQIVNDFQKGDIAEGYSVSREKKESFPLTVTSAQKNPTAFYLCASTDRGSSNQPQHFGDGTRLSIL.

The V and J genes are TRBV6-5 and TRBJ1-1; D is uncertain. Germline V gives CDR1 MNHEY, CDR2 SVGAGI. CDR3 size: 13 residues. V gave up 0 bases and J gave up 2 bases, with 4 bases separating them. CDR3: CASSYSYNTEAFF. DNA of the CDR3: TGTGCCAGCAGTTACTCGTATAACACTGAAGCTTTCTTT.